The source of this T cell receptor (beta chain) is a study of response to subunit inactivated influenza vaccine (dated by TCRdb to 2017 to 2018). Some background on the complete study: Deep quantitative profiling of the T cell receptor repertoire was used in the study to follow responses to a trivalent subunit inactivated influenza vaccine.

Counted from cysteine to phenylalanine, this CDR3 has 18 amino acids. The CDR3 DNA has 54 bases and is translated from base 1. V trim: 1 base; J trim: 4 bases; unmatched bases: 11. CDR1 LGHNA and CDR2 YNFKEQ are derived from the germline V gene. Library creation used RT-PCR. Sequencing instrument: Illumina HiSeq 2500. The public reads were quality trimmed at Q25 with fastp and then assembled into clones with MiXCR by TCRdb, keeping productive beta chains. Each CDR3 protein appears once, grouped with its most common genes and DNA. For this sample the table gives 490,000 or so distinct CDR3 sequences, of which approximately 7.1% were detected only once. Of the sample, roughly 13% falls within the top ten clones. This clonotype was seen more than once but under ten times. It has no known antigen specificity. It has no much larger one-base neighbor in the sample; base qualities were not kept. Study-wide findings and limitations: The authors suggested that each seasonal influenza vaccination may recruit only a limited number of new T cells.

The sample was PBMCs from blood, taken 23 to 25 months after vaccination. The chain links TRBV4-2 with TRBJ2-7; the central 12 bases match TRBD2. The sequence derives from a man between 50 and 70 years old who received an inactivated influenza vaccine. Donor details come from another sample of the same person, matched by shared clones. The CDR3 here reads CASSQGLAGGKQRYEQYF. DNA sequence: TGTGCCAGCAGCCAAGGGCTAGCGGGAGGGAAACAAAGGTACGAGCAGTACTTC.